The clone carrying this T cell receptor (beta chain) turned up a few times. These data come from a study of T cells in Graves' hyperthyroidism and ophthalmopathy. The CDR3 runs 13 residues. The V gene lost 8 bases and the J gene lost 4 bases, with 17 bases spanning the gap. CDR1 is GTSNPN and CDR2 is SVGIG in the germline V gene (reference sequence). TCR beta CDR3 regions were amplified from RNA. Primed by the HTBI set, a first-round RT-PCR was run on the TCR CDR3. From the multiplex PCR reads, TCRdb called clonotypes with MiXCR, one entry per CDR3 protein. This table has almost 600,000 distinct CDR3 sequences, 46% appearing once.

Material: peripheral blood or thyroid tissue (not recorded which). This sequence joins TRBV30 and TRBJ1-2; D is possibly TRBD1 (6 bases). This clonotype was obtained from a woman aged 18-29 years with Graves' hyperthyroidism. CDR3 nucleotides: TGTGCCGGAAACAGGGATAAAGGCTATGGCTACACCTTC. Its translation is CAGNRDKGYGYTF.